Listed below are T cell receptor beta chains from one sample, sequenced in a study of blood T cell repertoires in COVID-19. Assay: immunoSEQ multiplex PCR; the TCRdb copy retains only in-frame clones and omits some. The sample comprises about 480,000 clones, approximately 87% of which are singletons, and less than 2% rests with the top ten. Sequencing was performed on PBMCs or T cells enriched from blood (not recorded which). These receptors were taken from a woman in her forties who had recovered from COVID-19. CDR3s include the opening cysteine and the closing phenylalanine or tryptophan. The D gene is left open where the match is weak. Rows may omit the clone size; those that give it use once, few, many or a size class.

v_gene: TRBV6-6; abundance: NA; j_gene: TRBJ1-2; d_gene: NA; CDR3nt: TGTGCCAGCAGCTCCCTCTATGGCTACACCTTC; CDR3aa: CASSSLYGYTF
v_gene: TRBV7-9; abundance: NA; j_gene: TRBJ2-7; d_gene: TRBD2; CDR3nt: TGTGCCAGCAGCTTAGCGCGATTAGCGGGGATCGGACGAAGAGAGCAGTACTTC; CDR3aa: CASSLARLAGIGRREQYF
v_gene: TRBV7-9; abundance: NA; j_gene: TRBJ2-2; d_gene: NA; CDR3nt: TGTGCCAGCAGTCCTTTTCCTCCGAACACCGGGGAGCTGTTTTTT; CDR3aa: CASSPFPPNTGELFF
v_gene: TRBV10-3; abundance: NA; j_gene: TRBJ2-7; d_gene: TRBD2; CDR3nt: TGTGCCATCGCCCGGGGGGACTCCTACGAGCAGTACTTC; CDR3aa: CAIARGDSYEQYF
v_gene: TRBV7-8; abundance: NA; j_gene: TRBJ1-1; d_gene: NA; CDR3nt: TGTGCCAGCAGCTTAGCGGCAGTTGGGAGAGGAACTGAAGCTTTCTTT; CDR3aa: CASSLAAVGRGTEAFF
v_gene: TRBV12-3/TRBV12-4; abundance: NA; j_gene: TRBJ2-1; d_gene: NA; CDR3nt: TGTGCCAGCAGTCTACGTGGTGAGCAGTTCTTC; CDR3aa: CASSLRGEQFF
v_gene: TRBV18; abundance: NA; j_gene: TRBJ1-1; d_gene: NA; CDR3nt: TGTGCCAGCTCACCCACACTGAACACTGAAGCTTTCTTT; CDR3aa: CASSPTLNTEAFF
v_gene: TRBV5-1; abundance: NA; j_gene: TRBJ2-3; d_gene: TRBD2; CDR3nt: TGCGCCAGCAGCGAATGGGACTACAGCACAGATACGCAGTATTTT; CDR3aa: CASSEWDYSTDTQYF
v_gene: TRBV13; abundance: NA; j_gene: TRBJ2-7; d_gene: NA; CDR3nt: TGTGCCAGCAGCTTAGGGAGGCTCCGCTACGAGCAGTACTTC; CDR3aa: CASSLGRLRYEQYF
v_gene: TRBV27; abundance: NA; j_gene: TRBJ1-6; d_gene: NA; CDR3nt: TGTGCCAGCAGAACACTTGGGGCCAATTCACCCCTCCACTTT; CDR3aa: CASRTLGANSPLHF
v_gene: TRBV6-6; abundance: NA; j_gene: TRBJ1-1; d_gene: NA; CDR3nt: TGTGCCAGCAGTTTTCGGGACATCCATGAAGCTTTCTTT; CDR3aa: CASSFRDIHEAFF
v_gene: TRBV10-3; abundance: NA; j_gene: TRBJ1-1; d_gene: TRBD1; CDR3nt: TGTGCCATCAGTGAGAACAGGGGGCGGGGTGAAGCTTTCTTT; CDR3aa: CAISENRGRGEAFF
v_gene: TRBV7-9; abundance: NA; j_gene: TRBJ2-1; d_gene: TRBD1; CDR3nt: TGTGCCAGCAGATCTGGACAGGGGGGAAGGAATGAGCAGTTCTTC; CDR3aa: CASRSGQGGRNEQFF
v_gene: TRBV7-2; abundance: NA; j_gene: TRBJ1-1; d_gene: NA; CDR3nt: TGTGCCAGCAGCCCAAGGGACATTGTGAACACTGAAGCTTTCTTT; CDR3aa: CASSPRDIVNTEAFF
v_gene: TRBV2; abundance: once; j_gene: TRBJ2-1; d_gene: NA; CDR3nt: TGTGCCAGCAGTGAACTACTTAGCTCCTACAATGAGCAGTTCTTC; CDR3aa: CASSELLSSYNEQFF
v_gene: TRBV5-1; abundance: NA; j_gene: TRBJ1-2; d_gene: NA; CDR3nt: TGCGCCAGCAGCTTGGCAGGGGCGGAATATGGCTACACCTTC; CDR3aa: CASSLAGAEYGYTF
v_gene: TRBV18; abundance: once; j_gene: TRBJ2-7; d_gene: TRBD1; CDR3nt: TGTGCCAGCTCACCATACGGGACAGCCAACTCCTACGAGCAGTACTTC; CDR3aa: CASSPYGTANSYEQYF
v_gene: TRBV5-6; abundance: NA; j_gene: TRBJ2-1; d_gene: NA; CDR3nt: TGTGCCAGCAGCGGAGGGGGAGGGAGCTCCTACAATGAGCAGTTCTTC; CDR3aa: CASSGGGGSSYNEQFF
v_gene: TRBV6-5; abundance: once; j_gene: TRBJ1-1; d_gene: NA; CDR3nt: TGTGCCAGCGGTTTACTTCGAAGATCGAACACTGAAGCTTTCTTT; CDR3aa: CASGLLRRSNTEAFF
v_gene: TRBV7-9; abundance: NA; j_gene: TRBJ2-7; d_gene: TRBD2; CDR3nt: TGTGCCAGCAGCCATCTCCGGGGGGGCTACGAGCAGTACTTC; CDR3aa: CASSHLRGGYEQYF
v_gene: TRBV7-6; abundance: NA; j_gene: TRBJ2-1; d_gene: NA; CDR3nt: TGTGCCAGAACGAGGAGGAGCGAGCAGTTCTTC; CDR3aa: CARTRRSEQFF
v_gene: TRBV27; abundance: NA; j_gene: TRBJ1-1; d_gene: NA; CDR3nt: TGTGCCAGCAGTTTATCAGCCGGGGGTATGAACACTGAAGCTTTCTTT; CDR3aa: CASSLSAGGMNTEAFF
v_gene: TRBV15; abundance: NA; j_gene: TRBJ1-1; d_gene: TRBD1; CDR3nt: TGTGCCGCCAAAACAGGGGAGGACACTGAAGCTTTCTTT; CDR3aa: CAAKTGEDTEAFF
v_gene: TRBV21-1; abundance: few; j_gene: TRBJ1-1; d_gene: NA; CDR3nt: TGTGCCAGCAGCGCCGAAAGACAGGCTGAAGCTTTCTTT; CDR3aa: CASSAERQAEAFF
v_gene: TRBV4-1; abundance: NA; j_gene: TRBJ2-5; d_gene: NA; CDR3nt: TGCGCCAGCAGCCGTGAAGCGGTTGGACAAGAGACCCAGTACTTC; CDR3aa: CASSREAVGQETQYF
v_gene: TRBV12-3/TRBV12-4; abundance: NA; j_gene: TRBJ2-3; d_gene: NA; CDR3nt: TGTGCCAGCCAGTCTAGATCCACAGATACGCAGTATTTT; CDR3aa: CASQSRSTDTQYF
v_gene: TRBV3-1/TRBV3-2; abundance: NA; j_gene: TRBJ2-5; d_gene: NA; CDR3nt: TGTGCCAGCAGCCAGTTGACAGGAAGGAGGGAGACCCAGTACTTC; CDR3aa: CASSQLTGRRETQYF
v_gene: TRBV11-2; abundance: NA; j_gene: TRBJ1-6; d_gene: NA; CDR3nt: TGTGCCAGCAGCACCCCCGTGAGCTCCTATAATTCACCCCTCCACTTT; CDR3aa: CASSTPVSSYNSPLHF
v_gene: TRBV14; abundance: NA; j_gene: TRBJ1-2; d_gene: TRBD1; CDR3nt: TGTGCCAGCAGCCAACGTACAGGGGACTATGGCTACACCTTC; CDR3aa: CASSQRTGDYGYTF